This is a list of T cell receptor beta chains from one sample in a study of blood T cells in healthy people across ages. A single record per CDR3 protein comes from TCRdb applying MiXCR to the 5' RACE reads. The sample has about 640,000 distinct CDR3 sequences, roughly 50% seen once. Material for sequencing was blood. These receptors all come from a man aged 55 to 70 in good health. Each CDR3 is given with its conserved first and last residue. The D gene is left open where the match is weak. Clone size is shown for a subset of rows, as once, few, many or a class of expanded clone.

clone size	D gene	CDR3 length	J gene	V gene	CDR3 protein
.	.	14	TRBJ1-2	TRBV6-1	CASESDQGFYGYTF
many	TRBD2	16	TRBJ2-3	TRBV20-1	CSAGGGAGGALDTQYF
.	.	13	TRBJ1-5	TRBV29-1	CSVEGTGNQPQHF
.	.	11	TRBJ2-1	TRBV7-9	CASSRKDEQFF
.	.	16	TRBJ1-4	TRBV18	CASSQNEASINEKLFF
.	.	16	TRBJ2-3	TRBV24-1	CATGRGEGPNTDTQYF
.	.	11	TRBJ2-1	TRBV20-1	CSPVGHNEQFF
.	TRBD1	14	TRBJ1-1	TRBV29-1	CSVDGTGTGTEAFF
.	.	14	TRBJ2-3	TRBV27	CASSLSRGRDTQYF
.	.	12	TRBJ1-6	TRBV7-9	CASRLGSSPLHF
many	TRBD1	13	TRBJ1-5	TRBV28	CASSWDRAQPQHF
.	TRBD2	16	.	TRBV4-2	CASSPRAGLAVFEQYF
.	.	17	TRBJ2-1	TRBV21-1	CASSKPPSHTHGDGQFF
.	TRBD2	15	TRBJ2-1	TRBV2	CASSESSGPWDEQFF
.	.	16	TRBJ2-5	TRBV2	CASSEVRVIGGETQYF
.	TRBD2	15	TRBJ2-5	TRBV6-5	CASSYVVAGEETQYF
few	.	13	TRBJ2-1	TRBV7-2	CASSLRLGVEQFF
.	.	14	TRBJ2-3	TRBV20-1	CSARDQRNRDTQYF